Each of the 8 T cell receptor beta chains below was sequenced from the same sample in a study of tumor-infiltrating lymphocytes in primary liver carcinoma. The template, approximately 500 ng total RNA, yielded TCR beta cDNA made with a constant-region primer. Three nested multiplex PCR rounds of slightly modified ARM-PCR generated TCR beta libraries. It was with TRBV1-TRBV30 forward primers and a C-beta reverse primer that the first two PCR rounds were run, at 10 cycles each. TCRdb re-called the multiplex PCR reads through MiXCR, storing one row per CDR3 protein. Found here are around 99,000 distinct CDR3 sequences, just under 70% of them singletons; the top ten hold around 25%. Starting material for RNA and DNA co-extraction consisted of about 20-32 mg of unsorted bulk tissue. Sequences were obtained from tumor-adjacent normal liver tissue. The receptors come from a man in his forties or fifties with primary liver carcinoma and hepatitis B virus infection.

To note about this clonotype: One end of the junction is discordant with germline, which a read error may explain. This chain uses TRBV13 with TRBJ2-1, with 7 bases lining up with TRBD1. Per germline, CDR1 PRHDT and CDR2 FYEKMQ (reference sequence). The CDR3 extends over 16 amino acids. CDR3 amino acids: CASTPRGQTFYNEQFF. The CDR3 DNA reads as TGTGCCAGCACGCCAAGGGGACAGACTTTCTATAATGAACAGTTCTTC.

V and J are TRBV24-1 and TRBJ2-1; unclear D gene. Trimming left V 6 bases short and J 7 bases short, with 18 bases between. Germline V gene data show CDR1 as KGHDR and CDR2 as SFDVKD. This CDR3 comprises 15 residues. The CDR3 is CATSKRGGLTNEQFF. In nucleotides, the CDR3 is TGTGCCACCAGTAAGCGAGGCGGTTTGACTAATGAGCAGTTCTTC.

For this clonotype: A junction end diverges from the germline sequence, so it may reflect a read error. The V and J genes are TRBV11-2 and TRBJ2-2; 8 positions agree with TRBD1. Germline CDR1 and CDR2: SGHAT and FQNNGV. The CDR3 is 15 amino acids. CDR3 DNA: TGTGCCAGCAGCAAAGGACAGGGAAGGACCGGGGGGCTGTTTTTT. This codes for CASSKGQGRTGGLFF. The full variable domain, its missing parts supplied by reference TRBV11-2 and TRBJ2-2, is EAGVAQSPRYKIIEKRQSVAFWCNPISGHATLYWYQQILGQGPKLLIQFQNNGVVDDSQLPKDRFSAERLKGVDSTLKIQPAKLEDSAVYLCASSKGQGRTGGLFFGEGSRLTVL.

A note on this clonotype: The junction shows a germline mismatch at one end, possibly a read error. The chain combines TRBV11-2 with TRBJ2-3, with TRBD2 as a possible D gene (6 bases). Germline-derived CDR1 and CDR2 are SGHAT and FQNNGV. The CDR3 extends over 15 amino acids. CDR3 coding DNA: TGTGCCAACAGCCCCTGGCCTACTAGCACAGATATGCAGTATTTT. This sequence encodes CANSPWPTSTDMQYF.

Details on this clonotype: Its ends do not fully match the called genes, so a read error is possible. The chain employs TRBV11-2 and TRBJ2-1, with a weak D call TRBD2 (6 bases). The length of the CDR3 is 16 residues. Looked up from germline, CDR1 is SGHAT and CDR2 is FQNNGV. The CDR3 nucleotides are TGTGCCAGCAGCACACAAGGGGACTGGGGCAAGAATGAGCGGTTCTTC. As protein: CASSTQGDWGKNERFF.

The CDR3 nucleotides read TGTGCCAGCAGCTTCCACAAGGGCGACTTCAATGAGCAGTTCTTC. Translation: CASSFHKGDFNEQFF. The rearrangement uses TRBV11-2 and TRBJ2-1; D is unresolved. Germline V gene lookup returns CDR1 SGHAT and CDR2 FQNNGV. This CDR3 is 15 amino acids long. V was pared by 3 bases and J by 6 bases, with 15 bases between.

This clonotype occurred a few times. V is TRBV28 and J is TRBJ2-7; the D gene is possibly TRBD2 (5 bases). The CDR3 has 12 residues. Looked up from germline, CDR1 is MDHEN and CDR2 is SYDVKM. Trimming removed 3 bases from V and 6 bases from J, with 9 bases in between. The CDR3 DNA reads TGTGCCAGCAGTTTCACGAGGGTCGAGCAGTACTTC. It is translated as CASSFTRVEQYF.

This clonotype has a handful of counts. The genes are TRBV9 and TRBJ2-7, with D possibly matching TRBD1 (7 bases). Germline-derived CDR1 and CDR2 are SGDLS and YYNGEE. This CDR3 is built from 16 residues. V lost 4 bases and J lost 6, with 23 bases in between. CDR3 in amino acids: CASSPTDRAAGTEQYF. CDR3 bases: TGTGCCAGCAGCCCCACTGACAGGGCAGCGGGTACCGAGCAGTACTTC.